These 5 T cell receptor beta chains were all obtained from the same sample, sequenced in a study of somatic mutations in cytotoxic T cells in rheumatoid arthritis. The table came from immunoSEQ multiplex PCR; TCRdb's copy has only in-frame clones and leaves some out. The sample has some 40,000 clones, approximately 80% seen once. Sequences were obtained from CD8+ T cells sorted from blood. These receptor sequences come from a man aged 35 to 55 in good health.

This clone is a singleton in its sample. V and J are TRBV27 and TRBJ2-7; D might be TRBD1 (6 bases). The length of the CDR3 is 14 residues. The germline gives CDR1 MNHEY, CDR2 SMNVEV (reference sequence). Trimming cost V 5 bases and J 3 bases, with 14 bases left between them. The CDR3 loop reads CASSPLGQFYEQYF. The CDR3 DNA is TGTGCCAGCAGTCCCCTCGGACAGTTCTACGAGCAGTACTTC.

V gene TRBV30 combines with J gene TRBJ2-3; D ambiguous. V was clipped by 5 bases and J by 0 bases, with 9 bases between them. Germline V gives CDR1 GTSNPN, CDR2 SVGIG (reference sequence). The CDR3 is made up of 13 amino acids. In DNA, the CDR3 is TGTGCCTGGTCCCCCCCAAGCACAGATACGCAGTATTTT. Protein product: CAWSPPSTDTQYF.

The chain employs TRBV20-1 and TRBJ2-7; D might be TRBD1 (5 bases). The V end lost 7 bases, the J end lost 3 bases, and 10 bases lay between the germline ends. The CDR3 is 11 amino acids. Germline V lookup: CDR1 DFQATT, CDR2 SNEGSKA (reference sequence). For the CDR3, the DNA is TGCAGTGTACAGGAATTCTACGAGCAGTACTTC. The encoded protein is CSVQEFYEQYF.

V usage is TRBV10-2 and J usage is TRBJ1-3, with TRBD1 identical over 8 bases. This CDR3 comprises 14 residues. Trimming cost V 1 base and J 8 bases; bases outside gene matches: 4. The germline V gene encodes CDR1 WSHSY and CDR2 SAAADI. The CDR3 protein is CASSEWTGTYTIYF. CDR3 nucleotide sequence: TGCGCCAGCAGTGAGTGGACAGGGACATACACCATATATTTT.

V gene TRBV7-6 combines with J gene TRBJ2-2; no reliable D call. Germline V gene sequence: CDR1 SGHVS, CDR2 FNYEAQ. The length of the CDR3 is 14 residues. The germline V and J ends were trimmed by 4 bases and 1 base, with 7 bases remaining between them. The CDR3 protein is CASSSKGNTGELFF. CDR3 DNA sequence: TGTGCCAGCAGCTCGAAGGGGAACACCGGGGAGCTGTTTTTT.